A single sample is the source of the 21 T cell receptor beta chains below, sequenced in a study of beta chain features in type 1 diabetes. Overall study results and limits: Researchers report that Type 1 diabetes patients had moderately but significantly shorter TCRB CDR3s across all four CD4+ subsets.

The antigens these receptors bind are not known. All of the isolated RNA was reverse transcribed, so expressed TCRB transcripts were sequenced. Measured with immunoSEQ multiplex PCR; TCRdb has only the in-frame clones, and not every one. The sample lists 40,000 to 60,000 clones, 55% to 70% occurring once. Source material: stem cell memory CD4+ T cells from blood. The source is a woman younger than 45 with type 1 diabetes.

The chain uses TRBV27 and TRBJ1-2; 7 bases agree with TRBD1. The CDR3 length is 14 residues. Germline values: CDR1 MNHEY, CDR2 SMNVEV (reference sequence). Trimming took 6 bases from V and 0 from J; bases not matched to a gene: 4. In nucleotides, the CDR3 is TGTGCCAGCAGCTACAGGGGAACTAACTATGGCTACACCTTC. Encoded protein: CASSYRGTNYGYTF.

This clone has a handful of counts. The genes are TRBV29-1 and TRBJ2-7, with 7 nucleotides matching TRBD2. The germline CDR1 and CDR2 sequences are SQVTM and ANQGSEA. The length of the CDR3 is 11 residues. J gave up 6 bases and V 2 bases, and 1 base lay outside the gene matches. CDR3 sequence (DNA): TGCAGCGTTGAATCGGGGGGCGAGCAGTACTTC. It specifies CSVESGGEQYF.

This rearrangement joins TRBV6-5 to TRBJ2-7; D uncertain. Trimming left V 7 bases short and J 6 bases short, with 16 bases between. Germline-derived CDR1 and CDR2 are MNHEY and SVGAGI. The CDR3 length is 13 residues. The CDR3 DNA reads TGTGCCAGCAAACAACTTTCAGGATTCGAGCAGTACTTC. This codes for CASKQLSGFEQYF.

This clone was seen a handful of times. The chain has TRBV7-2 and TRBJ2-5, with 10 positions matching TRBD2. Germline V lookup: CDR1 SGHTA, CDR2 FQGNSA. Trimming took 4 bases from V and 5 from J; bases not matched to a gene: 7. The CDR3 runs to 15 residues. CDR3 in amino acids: CASSYQAGGPETQYF. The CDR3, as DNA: TGTGCCAGCAGCTACCAAGCGGGAGGGCCGGAGACCCAGTACTTC.

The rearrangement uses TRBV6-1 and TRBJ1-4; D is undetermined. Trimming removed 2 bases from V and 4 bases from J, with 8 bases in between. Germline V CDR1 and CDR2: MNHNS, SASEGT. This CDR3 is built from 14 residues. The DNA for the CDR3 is TGTGCCAGCAGTGAATGGGCCCTTAATGAAAAACTGTTTTTT. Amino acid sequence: CASSEWALNEKLFF.

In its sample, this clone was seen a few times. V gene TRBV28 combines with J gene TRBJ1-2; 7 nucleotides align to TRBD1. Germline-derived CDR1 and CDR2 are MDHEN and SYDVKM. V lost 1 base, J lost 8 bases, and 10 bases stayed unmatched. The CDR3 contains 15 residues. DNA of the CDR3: TGTGCCAGCAGTTTATTTTTACAGGGGAGGAGCGGCTACACCTTC. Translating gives CASSLFLQGRSGYTF.

This CDR3 reads CASSLGSDGNQPQHF. The DNA of the CDR3 is TGCGCCAGCAGCTTGGGAAGCGATGGCAATCAGCCCCAGCATTTT. The chain is built from TRBV5-1 and TRBJ1-5, with D unclear. This CDR3 contains 15 residues. Per germline, CDR1 SGHRS and CDR2 YFSETQ. V was shortened by 0 bases and J by 2 bases, with 9 bases between the two germline ends.

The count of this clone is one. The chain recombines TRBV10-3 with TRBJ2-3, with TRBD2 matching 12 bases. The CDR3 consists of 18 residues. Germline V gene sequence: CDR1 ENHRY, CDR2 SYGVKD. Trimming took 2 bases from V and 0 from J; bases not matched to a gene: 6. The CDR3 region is CAISEPLGTSGSTDTQYF. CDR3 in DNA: TGTGCCATCAGTGAGCCCCTTGGGACTAGCGGGAGCACAGATACGCAGTATTTT.

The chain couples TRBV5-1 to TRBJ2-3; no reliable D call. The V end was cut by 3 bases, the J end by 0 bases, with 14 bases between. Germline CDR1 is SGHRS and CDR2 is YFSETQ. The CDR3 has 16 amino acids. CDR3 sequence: CASSSPQRASTDTQYF. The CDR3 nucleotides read TGCGCCAGCAGCTCCCCCCAACGCGCTAGCACAGATACGCAGTATTTT.

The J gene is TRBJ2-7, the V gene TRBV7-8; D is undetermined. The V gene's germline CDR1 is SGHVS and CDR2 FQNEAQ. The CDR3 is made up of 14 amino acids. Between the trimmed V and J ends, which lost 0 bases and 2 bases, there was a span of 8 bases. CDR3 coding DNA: TGTGCCAGCAGCTTAGCTAGACTGGCCTACGAGCAGTACTTC. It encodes CASSLARLAYEQYF.

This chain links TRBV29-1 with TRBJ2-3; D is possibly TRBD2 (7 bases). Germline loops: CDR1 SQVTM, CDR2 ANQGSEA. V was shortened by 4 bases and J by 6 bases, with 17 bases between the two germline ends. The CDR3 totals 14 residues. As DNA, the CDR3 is TGCAGCGTTGTCCTGGGGGAGGGGGGGGATACGCAGTATTTT. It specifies CSVVLGEGGDTQYF.

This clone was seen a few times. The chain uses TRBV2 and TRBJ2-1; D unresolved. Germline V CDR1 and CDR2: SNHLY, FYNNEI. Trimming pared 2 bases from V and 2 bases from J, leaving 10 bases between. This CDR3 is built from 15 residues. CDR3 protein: CASSENLVAYNEQFF. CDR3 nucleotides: TGTGCCAGCAGTGAAAATCTAGTTGCCTACAATGAGCAGTTCTTC.

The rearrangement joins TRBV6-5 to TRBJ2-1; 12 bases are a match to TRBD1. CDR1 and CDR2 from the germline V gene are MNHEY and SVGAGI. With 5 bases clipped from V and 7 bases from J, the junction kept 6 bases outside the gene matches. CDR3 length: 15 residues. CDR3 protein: CASSRGQGARNEQFF. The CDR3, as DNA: TGTGCCAGCAGTCGGGGACAGGGGGCGCGGAATGAGCAGTTCTTC.

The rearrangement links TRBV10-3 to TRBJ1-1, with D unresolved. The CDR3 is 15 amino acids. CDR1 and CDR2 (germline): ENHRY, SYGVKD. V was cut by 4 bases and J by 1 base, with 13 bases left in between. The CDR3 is CAISVAAVRNTEAFF. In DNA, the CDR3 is TGTGCCATCAGTGTCGCCGCGGTGCGGAACACTGAAGCTTTCTTT.

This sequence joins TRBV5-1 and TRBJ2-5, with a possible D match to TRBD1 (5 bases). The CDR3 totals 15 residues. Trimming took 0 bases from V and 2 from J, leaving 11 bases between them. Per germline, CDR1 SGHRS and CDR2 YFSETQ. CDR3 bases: TGCGCCAGCAGCTTGGCCGTGACAGATCAAGAGACCCAGTACTTC. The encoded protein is CASSLAVTDQETQYF.

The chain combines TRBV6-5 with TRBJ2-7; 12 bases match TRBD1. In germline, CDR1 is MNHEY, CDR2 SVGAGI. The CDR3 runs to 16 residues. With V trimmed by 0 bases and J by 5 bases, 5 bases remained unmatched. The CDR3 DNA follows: TGTGCCAGCAGTTACTCGACGGGACAGGGGGCGGACGAGCAGTACTTC. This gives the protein CASSYSTGQGADEQYF.

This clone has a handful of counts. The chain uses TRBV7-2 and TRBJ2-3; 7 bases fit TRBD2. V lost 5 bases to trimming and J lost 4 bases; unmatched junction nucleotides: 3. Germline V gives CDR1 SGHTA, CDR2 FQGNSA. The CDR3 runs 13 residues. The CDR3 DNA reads TGTGCCAGCAGCCGACTAGCCGCAGATACGCAGTATTTT. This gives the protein CASSRLAADTQYF.

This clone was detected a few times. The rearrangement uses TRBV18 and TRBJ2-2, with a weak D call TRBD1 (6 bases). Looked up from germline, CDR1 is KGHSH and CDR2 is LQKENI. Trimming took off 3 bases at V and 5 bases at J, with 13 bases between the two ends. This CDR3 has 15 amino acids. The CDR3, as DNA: TGTGCCAGCTCACCTCTCCCAGGGGAAACCGGGGAGCTGTTTTTT. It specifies CASSPLPGETGELFF.

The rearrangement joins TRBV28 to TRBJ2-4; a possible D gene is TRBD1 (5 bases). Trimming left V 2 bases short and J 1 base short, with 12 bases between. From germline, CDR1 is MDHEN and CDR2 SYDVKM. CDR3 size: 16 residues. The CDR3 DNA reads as TGTGCCAGCAGTTTAGACAGACCTTACGCCAAAAACATTCAGTACTTC. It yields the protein CASSLDRPYAKNIQYF.

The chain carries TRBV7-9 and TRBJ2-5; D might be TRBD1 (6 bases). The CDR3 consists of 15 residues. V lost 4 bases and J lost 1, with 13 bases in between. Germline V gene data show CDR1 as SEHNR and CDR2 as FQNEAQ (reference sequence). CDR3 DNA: TGTGCCAGCAGCTCCGCCGGGACATCCCAAGAGACCCAGTACTTC. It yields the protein CASSSAGTSQETQYF.

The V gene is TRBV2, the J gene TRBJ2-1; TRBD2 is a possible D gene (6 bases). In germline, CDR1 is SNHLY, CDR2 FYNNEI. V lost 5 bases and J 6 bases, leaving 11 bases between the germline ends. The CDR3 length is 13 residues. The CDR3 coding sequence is TGTGCCAGCAGTCCCGGGAGAATCAATGAGCAGTTCTTC. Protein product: CASSPGRINEQFF.